The 15 T cell receptor beta chains listed next were all sequenced from one sample in a study of blood T cell repertoires in COVID-19. This table comes from immunoSEQ multiplex PCR, and its TCRdb copy is limited to in-frame clones, with some not included. Here the sample spans fewer than 300,000 clones, less than 90% being singletons. The specimen was peripheral blood. These TCRs come from a human donor in a cohort sampled during active COVID-19.

The chain combines TRBV25-1 with TRBJ1-3, with D perhaps matching TRBD1 (6 bases). The ends were cut back, 3 bases at V and 0 bases at J, with 15 bases in the middle. The CDR3 length is 17 residues. Per the germline V gene, CDR1 is MGHDK and CDR2 is SYGVNS. CDR3 sequence: CASSDSTGTASGNTIYF. The CDR3 DNA reads TGTGCCAGCAGTGATTCGACAGGAACGGCCTCTGGAAACACCATATATTTT.

The CDR3 DNA is TGTGCCAGCCCTCCCCGCGGGAGAACCCCAGATACGCAGTATTTT. Its translation is CASPPRGRTPDTQYF. The chain has TRBV2 and TRBJ2-3, with 7 positions matching TRBD2. Germline-derived CDR1 and CDR2 are SNHLY and FYNNEI. The CDR3 runs 15 residues. Germline trimming cut 8 bases from V and 4 bases from J; bases unmatched to any gene: 12.

The chain recombines TRBV28 with TRBJ2-7, with 9 bases matching TRBD2. CDR1 is MDHEN and CDR2 is SYDVKM in the germline V gene. V gave up 5 bases and J gave up 2 bases; unmatched junction bases: 16. This CDR3 has 18 amino acids. CDR3 protein: CASSPVVGGAGGTYEQYF. DNA for the CDR3: TGTGCCAGCAGTCCCGTAGTAGGAGGGGCGGGGGGGACCTACGAGCAGTACTTC.

This clone was counted once. The V and J genes are TRBV29-1 and TRBJ2-1; 8 bases are a match to TRBD2. CDR3 length: 14 amino acids. V dropped 5 bases and J dropped 4; count of bases not matched to a gene: 7. CDR1 is SQVTM, CDR2 ANQGSEA, per germline. The CDR3 protein is CSVLREGRYNEQFF. The CDR3 nucleotides read TGCAGCGTTCTCCGGGAGGGCCGGTACAATGAGCAGTTCTTC.

The rearrangement links TRBV4-2 to TRBJ2-3; the D is unclear. The CDR3 length is 15 residues. Germline lookup yields CDR1 LGHNA and CDR2 YNFKEQ. V dropped 0 bases and J dropped 4 bases, with 11 bases sitting between them. DNA of the CDR3: TGTGCCAGCAGCCAAGAACGACGGGTGGCAGATACGCAGTATTTT. Residues: CASSQERRVADTQYF.

This clone showed up just a few times. This chain links TRBV6-5 with TRBJ2-2; a weak D match, TRBD2 (5 bases). The CDR3 spans 15 residues. Per the germline V gene, CDR1 is MNHEY and CDR2 is SVGAGI. V was pared by 9 bases and J by 7 bases, with 21 bases between. The CDR3 protein is CASIGSLARDGELFF. CDR3 nucleotide sequence: TGTGCCAGTATCGGATCGCTCGCCCGGGACGGGGAGCTGTTTTTT.

The CDR3 sequence is CASRLGLAGAEQYF. The DNA of the CDR3 is TGTGCCAGCAGATTGGGACTAGCGGGAGCCGAGCAGTACTTC. The gene calls are TRBV6-5 and TRBJ2-7, with 14 bases lining up with TRBD2. V lost 6 bases, J lost 6 bases, and 4 bases stayed unmatched. This CDR3 comprises 14 residues. The germline V gene has CDR1 MNHEY and CDR2 SVGAGI.

The V gene is TRBV27, the J gene TRBJ2-2; TRBD2 agrees at 10 bases. Per the germline V gene, CDR1 is MNHEY and CDR2 is SMNVEV (reference sequence). J lost 3 bases, V lost 6 bases, and 7 bases had no gene match. This CDR3 is 16 amino acids long. The DNA of the CDR3 is TGTGCCAGCAGAGACGCACTAGCGGGGTACACCGGGGAGCTGTTTTTT. This encodes CASRDALAGYTGELFF.

V usage is TRBV27 and J usage is TRBJ1-1, with 7 bases lining up with TRBD1. The CDR3 has 16 amino acids. V gave up 5 bases and J gave up 5 bases; unmatched junction bases: 14. CDR1 and CDR2 from the germline V gene are MNHEY and SMNVEV (reference sequence). The CDR3 region is CASSRLLSGGVTEAFF. As DNA, the CDR3 is TGTGCCAGCAGTCGCCTCTTATCAGGGGGAGTTACTGAAGCTTTCTTT.

The rearrangement joins TRBV27 to TRBJ2-5; D might be TRBD1 (5 bases). The CDR3 has 15 residues. V dropped 0 bases and J dropped 3 bases, with 11 bases sitting between them. Germline CDR1 is MNHEY and CDR2 is SMNVEV (reference sequence). CDR3 sequence: CASSLSGAGKETQYF. The CDR3 bases are TGTGCCAGCAGTTTATCTGGGGCAGGGAAAGAGACCCAGTACTTC.

This sequence joins TRBV19 and TRBJ2-2; D is possibly TRBD2 (6 bases). The CDR3 length is 18 residues. The V gene lost 5 bases and the J gene lost 7 bases, with 26 bases spanning the gap. Germline loops: CDR1 LNHDA, CDR2 SQIVND (reference sequence). The CDR3 here is CASSPTVSGEAGGGELFF. DNA for the CDR3: TGTGCCAGTAGTCCTACCGTTAGCGGTGAAGCTGGGGGCGGGGAGCTGTTTTTT. The whole variable domain, remainder taken from reference TRBV19 and TRBJ2-2, is DGGITQSPKYLFRKEGQNVTLSCEQNLNHDAMYWYRQDPGQGLRLIYYSQIVNDFQKGDIAEGYSVSREKKESFPLTVTSAQKNPTAFYLCASSPTVSGEAGGGELFFGEGSRLTVL.

The V and J genes are TRBV4-1 and TRBJ2-1; D is possibly TRBD2 (6 bases). The V end lost 1 base, the J end lost 0 bases, and 28 bases lay between the germline ends. The CDR3 totals 22 residues. CDR1 and CDR2 (germline): MGHRA, YSYEKL. The CDR3 coding sequence is TGCGCCAGCAGCCAAGTCGCTTCCCCGTCTAGCGTCCCGAGGAGCTCCTACAATGAGCAGTTCTTC. Translated, it gives CASSQVASPSSVPRSSYNEQFF.

The chain links TRBV18 to TRBJ2-2; 11 bases align to TRBD2. Germline V CDR1 and CDR2: KGHSH, LQKENI. CDR3 length equals 16 residues. V shed 3 bases and J 6 bases; nucleotides not matched to a gene: 6. The CDR3 loop is CASSPGTSGVAGELFF. The CDR3 DNA sequence: TGTGCCAGCTCACCGGGGACTAGCGGAGTGGCCGGGGAGCTGTTTTTT.

V and J are TRBV29-1 and TRBJ1-3; D call uncertain. Trimming pared 7 bases from V and 4 bases from J, leaving 11 bases between. The CDR3 is 12 residues long. Germline loops: CDR1 SQVTM, CDR2 ANQGSEA. CDR3 in amino acids: CSAGDWGNTIYF. The CDR3 nucleotides read TGCAGCGCCGGAGACTGGGGAAACACCATATATTTT.

This rearrangement joins TRBV7-8 to TRBJ2-2, with 7 bases matching TRBD2. Per germline, CDR1 SGHVS and CDR2 FQNEAQ. The trim removed 3 bases at V and 1 base at J, leaving 2 bases unmatched. The length of the CDR3 is 15 residues. CDR3 coding DNA: TGTGCCAGCAGCTTGGGAGGGGTGAACACCGGGGAGCTGTTTTTT. Its protein product is CASSLGGVNTGELFF.